The 27 T cell receptor beta chains listed next were all sequenced from one sample in a study of T cells in Graves' hyperthyroidism and ophthalmopathy. Regions amplified from RNA transcripts were the TCR beta CDR3 regions. Carried out on the TCR CDR3, a first-round RT-PCR used the HTBI primer set. TCRdb re-called the multiplex PCR reads with MiXCR, one entry per CDR3 protein. The sample holds about 380,000 distinct CDR3 sequences, roughly 13% seen once. Sequencing used blood. These receptors were obtained from a man younger than 40 with Graves' hyperthyroidism that later progressed to Graves' ophthalmopathy.

The chain joins TRBV5-1 to TRBJ2-1; 12 nucleotides match TRBD2. V lost 4 bases to trimming and J lost 6 bases; unmatched junction nucleotides: 11. Per the germline V gene, CDR1 is SGHRS and CDR2 is YFSETQ. The CDR3 loop spans 17 amino acids. The CDR3 DNA reads as TGCGCCAGCAGCCTAGCTAGCGGGGGGGCCGTACTCAATGAGCAGTTCTTC. Amino acids: CASSLASGGAVLNEQFF.

The chain uses TRBV27 and TRBJ1-4; possibly TRBD1 for D (6 bases). This CDR3 contains 13 residues. Trimming stripped 3 bases from V and 8 bases from J, with 10 bases between. The V gene's germline CDR1 is MNHEY and CDR2 SMNVEV (reference sequence). DNA of the CDR3: TGTGCCAGCAGTTTGGCAGGGGACGAAAAACTGTTTTTT. Its translation is CASSLAGDEKLFF.

There are a few counts of this clonotype. The chain is built from TRBV5-8 and TRBJ1-2; D not certain. CDR3 length equals 13 residues. V lost 0 bases, J lost 8 bases, and 11 bases lay in between. Germline-derived CDR1 and CDR2 are SGHTS and YDEGEE. The CDR3 region is CASSLDKERGYTF. In DNA form, the CDR3 reads TGTGCCAGCAGCTTGGATAAGGAAAGGGGCTACACCTTC.

In this sample, this clonotype turned up a few times. The CDR3 end shows no conserved phenylalanine or tryptophan, and so a read error is likely. The chain links TRBV13 to TRBJ2-1; possibly TRBD1 for D (6 bases). The germline CDR1 and CDR2 sequences are PRHDT and FYEKMQ (reference sequence). Trimming took off 3 bases at V and 2 bases at J, with 11 bases between the two ends. The CDR3 has 15 amino acids. The CDR3 bases are TGTGCCAGCAGCTTCGGAACAGGGACCTACAATGAGCAGTTCCTC. The encoded protein is CASSFGTGTYNEQFL.

This clonotype was seen at least ten times. The gene calls are TRBV12-3 or TRBV12-4 and TRBJ2-3; TRBD1 matches at 8 bases. The CDR3 covers 14 residues. V lost 6 bases, J lost 1 base, and 3 bases stayed unmatched. The CDR3 DNA reads as TGTGCCAGCAGGGGACAGGCGGGCACAGATACGCAGTATTTT. The encoded protein is CASRGQAGTDTQYF.

This clonotype was seen ten or more times. The V gene is TRBV4-2, the J gene TRBJ1-1; 9 nucleotides align to TRBD1. Germline CDR1 reads LGHNA; CDR2 reads YNFKEQ. CDR3 size: 16 residues. V lost 6 bases and J lost 0; bases outside the gene matches: 8. In DNA form, the CDR3 reads TGTGCCAGCAGTCCTCCTACAGGGGGCATGAACACTGAAGCTTTCTTT. Translated, it gives CASSPPTGGMNTEAFF.

This clonotype was observed many times. This chain uses TRBV27 with TRBJ1-2; possibly TRBD1 for D (5 bases). This CDR3 is 15 amino acids long. CDR1 is MNHEY, CDR2 SMNVEV, per germline (reference sequence). V shed 0 bases and J shed 3 bases, with 11 bases lying between them. The CDR3 DNA sequence: TGTGCCAGCAGTTTATCTTGGGGGGAGGACTATGGCTACACCTTC. Translating it yields CASSLSWGEDYGYTF.

This clonotype was found a few times. The rearrangement links TRBV28 to TRBJ2-2, with D unclear. The V gene's germline CDR1 is MDHEN and CDR2 SYDVKM. V gave up 5 bases and J gave up 4 bases, with 11 bases separating them. The CDR3 is 14 residues long. In DNA, the CDR3 is TGTGCCAGCAGTACATCGACTCGCACCGGGGAGCTGTTTTTT. Its protein product is CASSTSTRTGELFF.

This clonotype was observed at least ten times. The chain uses TRBV2 and TRBJ2-3; D gene unclear. The CDR3 loop spans 14 amino acids. Trimming pared 2 bases from V and 2 bases from J, leaving 8 bases between. Germline V gene sequence: CDR1 SNHLY, CDR2 FYNNEI. CDR3 loop: CASSEIDSTDTQYF. CDR3 coding DNA: TGTGCCAGCAGTGAAATTGATTCCACAGATACGCAGTATTTT.

This sequence joins TRBV9 and TRBJ1-1; no firm D call. The V gene's germline CDR1 is SGDLS and CDR2 YYNGEE. CDR3 length: 14 residues. Trimming pared 4 bases from V and 3 bases from J, leaving 13 bases between. The CDR3 is CASSPPGMDTEAFF. The CDR3 DNA reads as TGTGCCAGCAGCCCCCCGGGGATGGACACTGAAGCTTTCTTT.

This clonotype was picked up many times. The chain recombines TRBV11-3 with TRBJ2-2, with 8 bases lining up with TRBD1. Looked up from germline, CDR1 is SGHNT and CDR2 is YENEEA. The CDR3 extends over 15 amino acids. J was trimmed by 5 bases and V by 8 bases; bases with no gene match: 10. The CDR3 DNA follows: TGTGCCAGCCACAGACAGGGGTTATTGACCGGGGAGCTGTTTTTT. It encodes CASHRQGLLTGELFF.

This clonotype was seen repeatedly, ten times or more. J is TRBJ1-1 and V is TRBV24-1; 10 nucleotides match TRBD1. This CDR3 has 15 amino acids. The junction had 5 bases not matched to a gene; V was cut back by 3 bases and J by 5 bases. Germline V CDR1 and CDR2: KGHDR, SFDVKD. In nucleotides, the CDR3 is TGTGCCACCAGTGATGGACAGGGGGTGGGGACTGAAGCTTTCTTT. Protein sequence: CATSDGQGVGTEAFF.

This clonotype appeared a few times. This sequence joins TRBV19 and TRBJ2-1; 8 nucleotides match TRBD2. The CDR3 is made up of 15 amino acids. From germline, CDR1 is LNHDA and CDR2 SQIVND (reference sequence). The trim removed 5 bases at V and 4 bases at J, leaving 7 bases unmatched. DNA for the CDR3: TGTGCCAGTAGTCTAACGGGGGGGATATACAATGAGCAGTTCTTC. This codes for CASSLTGGIYNEQFF.

The chain uses TRBV11-3 and TRBJ2-7, with 8 positions matching TRBD1. V was pared by 5 bases and J by 9 bases, with 9 bases of the junction left unmatched. The CDR3 spans 13 residues. The germline V gene encodes CDR1 SGHNT and CDR2 YENEEA. CDR3 sequence (DNA): TGTGCCAGCAGCCCCCGGACAGGGTGGATGCAGTACTTC. Its protein is CASSPRTGWMQYF.

This clonotype was seen at least ten times. The chain couples TRBV3-1 to TRBJ1-5; D is perhaps TRBD1 (5 bases). V shed 1 base and J shed 6 bases, with 25 bases lying between them. Germline V gene data show CDR1 as LGHDT and CDR2 as YNNKEL (reference sequence). The CDR3 length is 19 residues. The CDR3 DNA reads as TGTGCCAGCAGCCAAGCAAAATCGGGACGCGAAGAGGTAGTTCAGCCCCAGCATTTT. This sequence encodes CASSQAKSGREEVVQPQHF.

The chain couples TRBV4-1 to TRBJ1-1, with D tentatively TRBD1 (5 bases). Per germline, CDR1 MGHRA and CDR2 YSYEKL. The CDR3 is 18 amino acids. Trimming cost V 1 base and J 6 bases, with 24 bases left between them. The CDR3 loop reads CASSQGPGQGLLGPEAFF. CDR3 DNA sequence: TGCGCCAGCAGCCAAGGCCCTGGGCAGGGTCTCCTTGGGCCTGAAGCTTTCTTT.

This clonotype was detected a few times. V is TRBV5-5 and J is TRBJ1-6; D is uncertain. This CDR3 comprises 15 residues. From germline, CDR1 is SGHKS and CDR2 YYEKEE (reference sequence). V was pared by 4 bases and J by 4 bases, with 12 bases between. In nucleotides, the CDR3 is TGTGCCAGCAGCAACTTGAGGGATTATAATTCACCCCTCCACTTT. Translated: CASSNLRDYNSPLHF.

The J gene is TRBJ2-4, the V gene TRBV6-5; 7 bases fit TRBD2. V dropped 2 bases and J dropped 9; count of bases not matched to a gene: 7. The CDR3 spans 14 residues. Germline V gives CDR1 MNHEY, CDR2 SVGAGI. As DNA, the CDR3 is TGTGCCAGCAGTTACACCGGACTAGTAGGCATTCAGTACTTC. Translation gives CASSYTGLVGIQYF.

The V and J genes are TRBV15 and TRBJ1-2; D might be TRBD1 (5 bases). CDR1 is LNHNV, CDR2 YYDKDF, per germline (reference sequence). V dropped 1 base and J dropped 0 bases, with 9 bases sitting between them. The CDR3 has 15 amino acids. This chain's CDR3 is CATSRGGGSNYGYTF. The DNA of the CDR3 is TGTGCCACCAGCAGAGGGGGGGGTTCTAACTATGGCTACACCTTC.

The chain has TRBV5-1 and TRBJ2-2; D not resolved. Trimming shortened V by 2 bases and J by 2 bases, and 7 bases separated the two germline ends. Germline assignment: CDR1 SGHRS and CDR2 YFSETQ. This CDR3 comprises 14 residues. CDR3 residues: CASSFAGNTGELFF. The CDR3 region has the DNA TGCGCCAGCAGCTTCGCAGGCAACACCGGGGAGCTGTTTTTT.

This clonotype was seen many times. The chain links TRBV12-3 or TRBV12-4 to TRBJ1-5; weak D call: TRBD1 (6 bases). V was clipped by 6 bases and J by 5 bases, with 17 bases between them. CDR3 length equals 15 residues. The CDR3 DNA sequence: TGTGCCAGCAGGAAAGACAGGAGGGGAGATCAGCCCCAGCATTTT. It encodes CASRKDRRGDQPQHF.

There are a few counts of this clonotype. This chain joins TRBV20-1 and TRBJ2-2; D possibly matches TRBD1 or TRBD2 (5 bases each). The CDR3 loop spans 14 amino acids. Trimming stripped 3 bases from V and 6 bases from J, with 14 bases between. The germline V gene encodes CDR1 DFQATT and CDR2 SNEGSKA (reference sequence). The CDR3 sequence: CSASLEGDAGELFF. The CDR3 DNA sequence: TGCAGTGCTAGTCTTGAAGGGGACGCCGGGGAGCTGTTTTTT.

V and J are TRBV7-9 and TRBJ1-6; 7 bases match TRBD1. The V gene end was trimmed by 7 bases and the J gene end by 12 bases; junction bases not matched to a gene: 9. The CDR3 contains 13 residues. Germline V CDR1 and CDR2: SEHNR, FQNEAQ (reference sequence). DNA of the CDR3: TGTGCCAGCACCGCTCAGGGGGGGTTACCCCTCCACTTT. Protein: CASTAQGGLPLHF. Full variable domain (rest looked up from reference TRBV7-9 and TRBJ1-6): DTGVSQNPRHKITKRGQNVTFRCDPISEHNRLYWYRQTLGQGPEFLTYFQNEAQLEKSRLLSDRFSAERPKGSFSTLEIQRTEQGDSAMYLCASTAQGGLPLHFGNGTRLTVT.

This clonotype appeared many times. This sequence joins TRBV3-1 and TRBJ2-3; TRBD1 matches at 7 bases. J gave up 4 bases and V 0 bases, and 4 bases lay outside the gene matches. This CDR3 has 15 amino acids. Germline V gene sequence: CDR1 LGHDT, CDR2 YNNKEL (reference sequence). DNA of the CDR3: TGTGCCAGCAGCCAAGATAGACAGGGCGCAGATACGCAGTATTTT. The encoded protein is CASSQDRQGADTQYF.

This clonotype was recorded a few times. V and J are TRBV5-5 and TRBJ2-1; maybe TRBD2 (5 bases). V was clipped by 4 bases and J by 6 bases, with 17 bases between them. The CDR3 has 15 amino acids. The germline V gene has CDR1 SGHKS and CDR2 YYEKEE (reference sequence). The CDR3 DNA follows: TGTGCCAGCAGCCAGAGCGGCGTCCCCGGCAATGAGCAGTTCTTC. Residues: CASSQSGVPGNEQFF.

The chain employs TRBV12-3 or TRBV12-4 and TRBJ2-5; 7 bases line up with TRBD1. The V segment lost 3 bases and the J segment 8 bases; nucleotides outside the gene matches: 9. CDR3 length equals 14 residues. CDR3 in amino acids: CASSLQGVVETQYF. In DNA, the CDR3 is TGTGCCAGCAGTTTGCAGGGGGTTGTAGAAACCCAGTACTTC.

The chain links TRBV18 to TRBJ2-2, with D hard to call. From germline, CDR1 is KGHSH and CDR2 LQKENI. The CDR3 sequence is 15 residues long. Trimming stripped 2 bases from V and 0 bases from J, with 7 bases between. For the CDR3, the DNA is TGTGCCAGCTCACCAGGTTCAACGAACACCGGGGAGCTGTTTTTT. Translating gives CASSPGSTNTGELFF.